One and the same sample provided the 20 T cell receptor beta chains below, sequenced in a study of T cells after yellow fever vaccination. Each CDR3 protein gets one entry after TCRdb re-called the 5' RACE reads with MiXCR. The table includes approximately 300,000 distinct CDR3 sequences, more than 8.5% detected once. The sample was PBMCs, taken on the day of the first yellow fever vaccination. The receptors come from a man aged 18 to 29 who received the YFV17D yellow fever vaccine.

The chain combines TRBV13 with TRBJ1-5, with 7 nucleotides matching TRBD1. J was trimmed by 1 base and V by 5 bases; bases with no gene match: 5. Germline V gene lookup returns CDR1 PRHDT and CDR2 FYEKMQ (reference sequence). The CDR3 has 15 residues. The CDR3 DNA sequence: TGTGCCAGCAGCCGCGCGGGACAGAGCAATCAGCCCCAGCATTTT. Its translation: CASSRAGQSNQPQHF.

The V call is TRBV12-3 or TRBV12-4, the J call TRBJ1-1, with a possible D match to TRBD1 (5 bases). V lost 4 bases and J 0 bases, leaving 15 bases between the germline ends. This CDR3 has 16 residues. CDR3 DNA sequence: TGTGCCAGCAGTTCCTGGACATTGGAAATGAACACTGAAGCTTTCTTT. This translates into CASSSWTLEMNTEAFF.

This clonotype appeared a few times. The chain is built from TRBV5-4 and TRBJ1-2; D unresolved. This CDR3 has 14 residues. Per germline, CDR1 SGHNT and CDR2 YYREEE (reference sequence). This CDR3 is CRTSSFHGENGYTF. As DNA, the CDR3 is TGTAGGACCAGCAGCTTTCATGGGGAAAACGGCTACACCTTC. The whole variable domain, filled in from reference TRBV5-4 and TRBJ1-2, reads ETGVTQSPTHLIKTRGQQVTLRCSSQSGHNTVSWYQQALGQGPQFIFQYYREEENGRGNFPPRFSGLQFPNYSSELNVNALELDDSALYLCRTSSFHGENGYTFGSGTRLTVV.

This clonotype was seen only a few times. The J gene is TRBJ2-3, the V gene TRBV10-3, with 10 bases fitting TRBD2. The V and J ends lost 6 bases and 1 base, in that order; junction bases with no gene match: 1. CDR1 ENHRY and CDR2 SYGVKD come from the germline V gene. The CDR3 consists of 14 residues. The CDR3 sequence: CAISGLAGTDTQYF. For the CDR3, the DNA is TGTGCCATCAGCGGACTAGCGGGCACAGATACGCAGTATTTT.

The chain is built from TRBV19 and TRBJ1-1, with D possibly being TRBD1 (6 bases). This CDR3 contains 16 residues. CDR1 and CDR2 (germline): LNHDA, SQIVND (reference sequence). The V end was cut by 5 bases, the J end by 1 base, with 17 bases between. Here the CDR3 DNA reads TGTGCCAGTAGTGAGTTGGGCAGGGGCCAGAACACTGAAGCTTTCTTT. Protein sequence: CASSELGRGQNTEAFF.

DNA of the CDR3: TGTGCCAGTAGTATGGTGGAAACAGATACGCAGTATTTT. It encodes CASSMVETDTQYF. This rearrangement joins TRBV19 to TRBJ2-3; no clear D. Trimming cost V 3 bases and J 3 bases, with 7 bases left between them. Germline lookup yields CDR1 LNHDA and CDR2 SQIVND (reference sequence). This CDR3 spans 13 amino acids.

This clonotype occurred a few times. The chain has TRBV7-2 and TRBJ1-3; TRBD1 matches at 10 bases. Per germline, CDR1 SGHTA and CDR2 FQGNSA. Trimming took 4 bases from V and 0 from J; bases not matched to a gene: 3. There are 16 residues in the CDR3. CDR3 DNA sequence: TGTGCCAGCAGCTCCAGGACAGGGGGCTCTGGAAACACCATATATTTT. Translation: CASSSRTGGSGNTIYF.

The chain joins TRBV5-1 to TRBJ2-5, with D tentatively TRBD2 (6 bases). CDR1 is SGHRS and CDR2 is YFSETQ in the germline V gene. The CDR3 extends over 13 amino acids. Trimming took 4 bases from V and 0 from J, leaving 7 bases between them. The CDR3 sequence: CASSGGYQETQYF. The CDR3 DNA sequence: TGCGCCAGCAGCGGGGGGTACCAAGAGACCCAGTACTTC.

This clonotype was picked up a small number of times. The genes are TRBV5-1 and TRBJ2-5; a weak D match, TRBD2 (6 bases). Per the germline V gene, CDR1 is SGHRS and CDR2 is YFSETQ. Trimming stripped 4 bases from V and 0 bases from J, with 19 bases between. This CDR3 region has 17 residues. CDR3: CASSLVGSGVYQETQYF. In DNA, the CDR3 is TGCGCCAGCAGCCTGGTGGGATCGGGGGTGTACCAAGAGACCCAGTACTTC.

The CDR3 here is CASSLYGVSTDTQYF. As DNA, the CDR3 is TGCGCCAGCAGCTTGTACGGGGTTAGCACAGATACGCAGTATTTT. The chain has TRBV5-1 and TRBJ2-3; perhaps TRBD2 as D (5 bases). With 1 base removed from V and 0 bases from J, the gap between germline ends came to 9 bases. Germline lookup yields CDR1 SGHRS and CDR2 YFSETQ. The CDR3 is 15 residues long. The full variable domain, with the rest looked up from reference TRBV5-1 and TRBJ2-3, is KAGVTQTPRYLIKTRGQQVTLSCSPISGHRSVSWYQQTPGQGLQFLFEYFSETQRNKGNFPGRFSGRQFSNSRSEMNVSTLELGDSALYLCASSLYGVSTDTQYFGPGTRLTVL.

This clonotype showed up just a few times. The chain links TRBV20-1 to TRBJ2-3; 8 bases match TRBD2. CDR3 length equals 14 residues. In germline, CDR1 is DFQATT, CDR2 SNEGSKA (reference sequence). Losses at the gene ends were 4 bases for V and 2 bases for J; bases not matched to a gene: 5. In DNA form, the CDR3 reads TGCAGTGCTACTATAGCGGGACCCACAGATACGCAGTATTTT. Its protein product is CSATIAGPTDTQYF.

This clonotype has a handful of counts. This chain uses TRBV6-2 or TRBV6-3 with TRBJ2-7, with TRBD1 matching over 10 bases. The CDR3 runs to 17 residues. The germline V gene has CDR1 MNHEY and CDR2 SVGEGT. The trim removed 2 bases at V and 7 bases at J, leaving 14 bases unmatched. CDR3 in DNA: TGTGCCAGCAGTTACCTCCCCGGGACAGGGGCTATTTATGAGCAGTACGTC. Protein product: CASSYLPGTGAIYEQYV.

The table lists this clonotype with a few counts. The gene calls are TRBV4-3 and TRBJ1-2; no clear D. In germline, CDR1 is LGHNA, CDR2 YSLEER. Trimming took off 0 bases at V and 0 bases at J, with 11 bases between the two ends. This CDR3 region has 16 residues. CDR3 loop: CASSQDRQRTNYGYTF. The CDR3 DNA is TGCGCCAGCAGCCAAGATAGGCAGAGAACTAACTATGGCTACACCTTC.

The rearrangement joins TRBV29-1 to TRBJ2-3; tentative D call: TRBD1 (6 bases). V was shortened by 5 bases and J by 3 bases, with 6 bases between the two germline ends. The CDR3 covers 11 residues. Germline loops: CDR1 SQVTM, CDR2 ANQGSEA. CDR3 bases: TGCAGCGTTCAGGGGACAGATACGCAGTATTTT. Residues: CSVQGTDTQYF.

CDR3 coding DNA: TGTGCCAGCCGTATTGGGGAGTACTCACCCCTCCACTTT. Translating it yields CASRIGEYSPLHF. The chain employs TRBV6-1 and TRBJ1-6; the D is unclear. The CDR3 extends over 13 amino acids. The germline gives CDR1 MNHNS, CDR2 SASEGT. The V end lost 8 bases, the J end lost 10 bases, and 15 bases lay between the germline ends.

The chain recombines TRBV20-1 with TRBJ2-5; 10 bases are shared with TRBD1. In germline, CDR1 is DFQATT, CDR2 SNEGSKA (reference sequence). This CDR3 comprises 15 residues. V dropped 4 bases and J dropped 1; count of bases not matched to a gene: 6. For the CDR3, the DNA is TGCAGTGCTAAGGGACAGGGGTCGGCCCAAGAGACCCAGTACTTC. This sequence encodes CSAKGQGSAQETQYF.

V usage is TRBV29-1 and J usage is TRBJ1-2, with TRBD1 matching 11 bases. The CDR3 contains 16 residues. Losses at the gene ends were 0 bases for V and 6 bases for J; bases not matched to a gene: 9. Germline-derived CDR1 and CDR2 are SQVTM and ANQGSEA. Here the CDR3 reads CSVEDLGQGAKDGYTF. CDR3 DNA: TGCAGCGTTGAAGATCTCGGACAGGGGGCAAAGGATGGCTACACCTTC.

CDR3: CSARVSGGAGYNEQFF. In DNA, the CDR3 is TGCAGTGCTAGAGTTAGCGGGGGGGCGGGCTACAATGAGCAGTTCTTC. V usage is TRBV20-1 and J usage is TRBJ2-1; 11 nucleotides line up with TRBD2. CDR1 DFQATT and CDR2 SNEGSKA come from the germline V gene (reference sequence). CDR3 length equals 16 residues. J gave up 3 bases and V 1 base, and 5 bases lay outside the gene matches.

This clonotype turned up a few times. This chain connects TRBV20-1 to TRBJ2-1, with 10 positions matching TRBD2. Germline-derived CDR1 and CDR2 are DFQATT and SNEGSKA (reference sequence). V shed 3 bases and J 5 bases; nucleotides not matched to a gene: 10. This CDR3 comprises 16 residues. CDR3 nucleotide sequence: TGCAGTGCTAGTGACCTAGCGGGGGAACTAAACAATGAGCAGTTCTTC. This codes for CSASDLAGELNNEQFF.

This clonotype occurred a few times. The rearrangement uses TRBV25-1 and TRBJ2-1, with no clear D. The CDR3 is 15 residues long. Looked up from germline, CDR1 is MGHDK and CDR2 is SYGVNS. Deletions cut 4 bases from V and 6 bases from J, with 16 bases between. The CDR3: CASSVKRPRSNEQFF. CDR3 DNA: TGTGCCAGCAGTGTTAAGAGACCGAGGAGCAATGAGCAGTTCTTC.